This entry features one TCR beta chain sequence. Its antigen is currently not known. No quality values exist for individual bases; no much larger clone is one base distant. This entry belongs to a study of cytomegalovirus exposure and HLA in healthy donors (dated by TCRdb to about 2017). The study in broad terms: An earlier analysis of 587 of the donors reported about 250 Gb of sequence data and 100 million to 140 million unique TCR beta sequences from some 180 million T cells. Four to six DR-DQ haplotypes were handled as single units for association and clustering, since linkage in the cohort was strong. The study combined high-throughput TCR immunosequencing, statistical association of individual TCRs with disease status, and machine learning to predict cytomegalovirus infection status. Using immunosequencing, the study profiled T cell repertoires from 666 subjects and related those repertoires to cytomegalovirus serostatus. The later analysis used no new phenotypic data to find candidate immune exposures, relying instead on TCR beta sequences and their occurrence across donors. The study was designed to test whether signatures of past pathogen exposure could be identified by cataloging public T cell receptors. To study patterns of TCR occurrence, a later analysis re-analyzed previously published TCR beta repertoires from hundreds of donors and added high-resolution HLA genotyping. In addition to the first cohort of 666 subjects, a separate validation cohort of under 150 different subjects was used. Both class I and class II loci were covered by HLA typing, at four-digit resolution. A later genetic analysis used genome-wide SNP genotypes for about 65% of the 666 donors, treating that subset as a discovery cohort. All discovery cohort repertoires had been generated using a single sequencing platform. Donor age, sex, ethnicity and CMV serostatus were collected together with the repertoire data. Roughly 300 gigabases of sequencing data and around 80 million unique TCR sequences made up an early release that covered several hundred HLA-typed donors. Among 398 genotyped donors of the cohort, an average of approximately 240,000 unique TCR beta nucleotide sequences were sequenced per donor, around 20% of them non-productive. In an earlier analysis of around 540 of the donors, high-throughput TCR beta sequencing was used to judge whether each TCR beta V gene segment behaved as functional or pseudogenic. The number of donors typed differed by locus, with 629-630 for A, B, C, DRB1 and DQB1, more than 500 for DQA1, 606 for DPA1, and about 450 for DPB1. Of the roughly 400 genotyped donors, 81% fell in the genetic ancestry cluster associated with self-reported Caucasian donors. General study outcomes and caveats: According to a later analysis, TCR association rates differed among HLA loci, with DRB1 alleles showing the most associated TCRs and HLA-C alleles showing the fewest. In both the original and validation cohorts, the classifier was reported to diagnose cytomegalovirus status with high specificity and sensitivity. Most TCR sequences were seen in very few donors, while some public TCRs were found in many individuals. Only TCR beta chains were sequenced in this cohort, and the absence of alpha or paired-chain data limited detectable features. Because counts were too low, seventeen rarely observed V segments, including chromosome 9 orphons, were left out of the earlier analysis of 587 of the donors. Broadly in line with IMGT annotations, most TCR beta V segments showed up in productive rearrangements about 87% or about 30% of the time in an earlier analysis of several hundred of the donors. The study gave a list of about 150 TCR beta chains associated with cytomegalovirus. Compared with equally common non-associated chains, HLA-associated TCR beta chains in a later analysis were more clonally expanded and had lower generation probabilities. Three of the identified cytomegalovirus-associated TCR beta chains were confirmed in vitro to be specific for cytomegalovirus antigens. A later genetic analysis associated a missense DCLRE1C variant with V-gene and J-gene trimming of TCR beta chains, and an independent cohort replicated the association. Most CMV-associated TCR beta chains appeared to be HLA-restricted in a later analysis, and the HLA associations seemed to be driven largely by CMV exposure. A cluster of highly shared sequence variants was judged likely to represent a technical artifact of the sequencing pipeline. Because HLA typing was missing for some donors at each locus, association tests included only the typed subset. At a false discovery rate of 0.05, a later analysis linked around 15,000 TCR beta sequences to specific HLA alleles. Sequencing depth was assumed to be roughly uniform across donors in the presence/absence analyses, though that assumption may not hold. A later analysis reported that several top co-occurrence clusters appeared linked to parvovirus B19, influenza, CMV and Epstein-Barr virus. Assigning TCR associations to individual alleles was difficult when HLA alleles, especially DR and DQ, strongly co-occurred. A further reported finding was that TCR beta sequences accurately predicted the HLA-A and HLA-B alleles for most subjects in the first cohort. According to the authors, the approach could potentially be generalized to other disease states and immunological phenotypes. The 87-base-pair reads could not distinguish some IMGT-functional V segments, including TRBV6-2 and TRBV6-3, so those segments were excluded. CMV serostatus was the only immune exposure information available for the cohort. A later genetic analysis reported fewer N-insertions in productive TCRs among donors in an Asian-associated ancestry cluster than the approximately 670-donor mean. Linkage disequilibrium might explain the correlated functional status among segregating V segments, but an unknown experimental factor could not be excluded.

The cohort comprised fewer than 700 healthy bone marrow donors. Cohort members were all nominally healthy when sampled, although unrecorded immune exposures were likely present. The donor tested CMV seropositive and was one of the 289 seropositive cohort members. Each donor provided a peripheral blood sample, and peripheral blood mononuclear cells were used for TCR beta sequencing. Genomic DNA was extracted from the blood cell samples with the Qiagen DNeasy Blood Extraction Kit. The CDR3 sequence holds 16 residues, the cysteine and phenylalanine included. Only CDR3 DNA is held: 48 bases, read in frame from base 1. V lost 1 base and J lost 6 bases, and the count of bases not matched to a germline gene is 7. Looking up the germline V gene yields CDR1 MGHRA and CDR2 YSYEKL. The library was made by the immunoSEQ multiplex PCR assay. For the multiplex PCR, a mixture combining 60 forward primers for TCR Vbeta segments and 13 reverse primers for TCR Jbeta segments was used. The CDR3 region of rearranged TCR beta genes was amplified from genomic DNA by a multiplex PCR assay. On the Illumina HiSeq System, the amplified TCR beta libraries were sequenced as 87-base-pair reads. The authors' pipeline ran thus. In a later analysis, 77 million or so unique TCR beta chains were counted across the 650 to 750 repertoires, and about 10 million of these chains were shared by at least two donors. Raw reads were error-corrected and collapsed into unique sequences by a nearest-neighbor algorithm in which closely related sequences were merged to remove PCR and sequencing errors. Alignment of CDR3 sequences to IMGT reference sequences was used to assign V, D and J gene segments. For a sequence to be retained, a match of at least six nucleotides to both a V gene segment and a J gene segment was required. A rearrangement was called productive if the CDR3 had no stop codons and remained in frame with V and J, and every other rearrangement was called non-productive. Following IMGT convention, CDR3 was defined as the stretch from the second conserved V-encoded cysteine to the conserved J-encoded phenylalanine. The earlier analysis of a few hundred of the donors excluded sequences that lacked an unambiguous match to a single V gene segment. In an earlier analysis of some 590 of the donors, a V segment was called functional when productive rearrangements were above 56.7%, and segregating when the standard deviation between donors exceeded 5%. A statistical classification framework was built to diagnose cytomegalovirus status from the catalog of TCR beta chain sequences. A later analysis assigned V and J genes by comparing TCR nucleotide sequences with IMGT/GENE-DB human TR gene sequences. A later analysis assigned CDR3 sequences and most-parsimonious VDJ recombination scenarios with the TCRdist pipeline. In a later analysis, each TCR beta chain was defined by its CDR3 amino acid sequence together with its V-gene family, and reads lacking a unique V-gene family were excluded. A later analysis removed 500 to 650 highly shared, low-generation-probability nucleotide sequences to deal with suspected cross-contamination and a sequencing artifact. In a later analysis, a clonal expansion index for each public chain was calculated from normalized within-repertoire ranks of inferred template counts. Generation probabilities in a later analysis came from a VDJ recombination model fitted to out-of-frame rearrangements, and those results were checked against IGoR. A later analysis scored TCR-TCR, TCR-HLA and TCR-CMV co-occurrence with hypergeometric tests, applying a repertoire-size bias correction to TCR pairs. False discovery rates were estimated in a later analysis by permuting HLA or CMV assignments 20 times. In a later analysis, co-occurring TCRs were grouped with DBSCAN, and TCRdist sequence similarity was added when clustering was performed within HLA-allele-positive subsets. Repertoires with fewer than 30,000 or more than 120,000 public chains were left out of co-occurrence clustering, as were several repertoires with anomalous nucleotide sharing. Here the immuneACCESS table is served through TCRdb, limited to in-frame sequences with V and J called. Missing clones are a known gap in these copies; in checked studies unresolved V genes cover under half, and the rest lacks a known reason. For V, J and clone size, that table is used; D and trimming come from the DNA. The sample has around 120,000 clones on record, roughly 80% of them singletons. The top ten hold roughly 4.5% of the sample.

The rearranged chain carries TRBV4-1 and TRBJ2-1, with 9 central nucleotides matching TRBD1. The sequence was collected from a man aged 50 to 60 in good health and CMV-seropositive. The sequenced sample was PBMCs. The encoded CDR3 is CASSQVPGQGGNEQFF. DNA sequence: TGCGCCAGCAGCCAAGTACCGGGACAGGGCGGCAATGAGCAGTTCTTC.